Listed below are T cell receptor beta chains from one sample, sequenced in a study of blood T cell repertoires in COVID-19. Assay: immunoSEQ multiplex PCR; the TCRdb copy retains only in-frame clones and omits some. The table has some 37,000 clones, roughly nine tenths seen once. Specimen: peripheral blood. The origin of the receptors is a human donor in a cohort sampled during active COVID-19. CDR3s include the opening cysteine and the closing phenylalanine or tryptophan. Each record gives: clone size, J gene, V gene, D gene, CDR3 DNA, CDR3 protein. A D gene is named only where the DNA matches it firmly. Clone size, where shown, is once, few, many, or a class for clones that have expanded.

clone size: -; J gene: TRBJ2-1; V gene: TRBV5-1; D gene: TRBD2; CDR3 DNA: TGCGCCAGCAGACCGACCAGCGGGAGGTACTTTGGTGAGCAGTTCTTC; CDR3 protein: CASRPTSGRYFGEQFF
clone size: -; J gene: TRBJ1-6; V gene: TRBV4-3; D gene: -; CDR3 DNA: TGCGCCAGCAGCCAAGATGCGGTTACGACGGCTTATAATTCACCCCTCCACTTT; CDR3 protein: CASSQDAVTTAYNSPLHF
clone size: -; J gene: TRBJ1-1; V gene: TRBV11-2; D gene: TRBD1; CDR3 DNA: TGTGCCAGCAGCAGGACAGGGTTCGGAGGGAACACTGAAGCTTTCTTT; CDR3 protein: CASSRTGFGGNTEAFF
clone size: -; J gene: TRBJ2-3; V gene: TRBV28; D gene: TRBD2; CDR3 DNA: TGTGCCAGCAGTTCGTTAGCGGGAGGGGGCGATACGCAGTATTTT; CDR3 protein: CASSSLAGGGDTQYF
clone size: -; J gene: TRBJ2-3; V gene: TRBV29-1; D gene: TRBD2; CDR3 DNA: TGCAGCGTTGTAGGGCTAGCGGGATTCACAGATACGCAGTATTTT; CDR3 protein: CSVVGLAGFTDTQYF
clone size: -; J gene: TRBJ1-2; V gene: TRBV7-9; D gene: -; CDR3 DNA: TGTGCCAGCAGCTTAGGGGGGGGCACGGGTTATGGCTACACCTTC; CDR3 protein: CASSLGGGTGYGYTF
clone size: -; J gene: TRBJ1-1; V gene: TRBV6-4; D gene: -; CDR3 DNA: TGTGCCACTCGGGGTGGTGCGACTGAAGCTTTCTTT; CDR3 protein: CATRGGATEAFF
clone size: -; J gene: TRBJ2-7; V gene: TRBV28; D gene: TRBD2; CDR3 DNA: TGTGCCAGCAGGGGAGGACTAGGAGGCTACGAGCAGTACTTC; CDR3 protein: CASRGGLGGYEQYF
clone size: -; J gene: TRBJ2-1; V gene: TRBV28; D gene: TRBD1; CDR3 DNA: TGTGCCAGTACCCCGGGACAGGGTTACAATGAGCAGTTCTTC; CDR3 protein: CASTPGQGYNEQFF
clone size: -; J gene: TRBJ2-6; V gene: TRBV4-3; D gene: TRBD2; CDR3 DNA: TGCGCCAGCAGCCAAGATGGGGAGGGCTCTGGGGCCAACGTCCTGACTTTC; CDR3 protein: CASSQDGEGSGANVLTF
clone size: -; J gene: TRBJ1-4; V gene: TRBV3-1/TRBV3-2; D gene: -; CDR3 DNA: TGTGCCAGCAGCCCCAAGGGAGTGCCTGGTGAAAAACTGTTTTTT; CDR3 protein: CASSPKGVPGEKLFF
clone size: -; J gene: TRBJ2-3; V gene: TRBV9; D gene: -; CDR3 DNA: TGTGCCTTTACTAGTAGGGAGAAGGATACGCAGTATTTT; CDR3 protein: CAFTSREKDTQYF
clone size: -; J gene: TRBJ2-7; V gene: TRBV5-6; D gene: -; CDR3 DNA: TGTGCCAGCAGCCCGTTAGGCAGGGACTCCTACGAGCAGTACTTC; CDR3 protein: CASSPLGRDSYEQYF
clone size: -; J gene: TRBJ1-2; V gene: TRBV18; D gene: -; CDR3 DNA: TGTGCCAGCTCACAACAGTCTAACTATGGCTACACCTTC; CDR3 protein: CASSQQSNYGYTF
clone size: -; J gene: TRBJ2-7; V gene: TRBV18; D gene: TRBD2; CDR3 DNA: TGTGCCAGCTCACCGGGGACGGGAGGGGTGAACGAGCAGTACTTC; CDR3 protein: CASSPGTGGVNEQYF
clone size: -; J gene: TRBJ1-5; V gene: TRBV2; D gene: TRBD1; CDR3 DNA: TGTGCCAGCAGGAGGGACAGGGGGCCAATTCAGCCCCAGCATTTT; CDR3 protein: CASRRDRGPIQPQHF
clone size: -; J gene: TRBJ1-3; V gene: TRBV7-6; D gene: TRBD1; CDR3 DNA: TGTGCCTCAGGGGGAAACTCTGGAAACACCATATATTTT; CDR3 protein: CASGGNSGNTIYF
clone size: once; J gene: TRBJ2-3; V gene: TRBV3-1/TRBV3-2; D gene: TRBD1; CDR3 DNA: TGTGCCAGCAGCCAAGGGACAGGAAATCAAAATACGCAGTATTTT; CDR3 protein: CASSQGTGNQNTQYF
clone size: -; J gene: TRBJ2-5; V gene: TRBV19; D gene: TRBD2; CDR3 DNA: TGTGCCAGTAGCCTCGGGACTAGCGGTAACCAAGAGACCCAGTACTTC; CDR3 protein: CASSLGTSGNQETQYF
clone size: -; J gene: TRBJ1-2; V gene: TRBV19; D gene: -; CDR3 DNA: TGTGCCAGTAGTCCTGGGACTGCGCAGGTCTATGGCTACACCTTC; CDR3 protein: CASSPGTAQVYGYTF
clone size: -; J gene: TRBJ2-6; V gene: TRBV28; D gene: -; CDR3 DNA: TGTGCCAGCAGTTTACCAGACACTGGGGCCAACGTCCTGACTTTC; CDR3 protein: CASSLPDTGANVLTF
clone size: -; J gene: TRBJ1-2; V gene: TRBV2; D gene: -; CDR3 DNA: TGTGCCAGCAGTCGGCAGGAAAACTATGGCTACACCTTC; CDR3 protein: CASSRQENYGYTF
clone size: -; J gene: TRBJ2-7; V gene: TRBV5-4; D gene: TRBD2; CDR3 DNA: TGTGCCAGCAGCTTGGGCGGGAGTCTGCGGTACTTC; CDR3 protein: CASSLGGSLRYF
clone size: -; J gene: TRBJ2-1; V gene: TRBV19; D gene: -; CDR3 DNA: TGTGCCAGTAGTATTCTAGCGCGGCCCTACAATGAGCAGTTCTTC; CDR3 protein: CASSILARPYNEQFF
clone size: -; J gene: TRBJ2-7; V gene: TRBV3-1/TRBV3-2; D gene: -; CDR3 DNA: TGTGCCAGCAGCCATGGGGGGGCGGGAGAAGGGTACGAGCAGTACTTC; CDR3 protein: CASSHGGAGEGYEQYF
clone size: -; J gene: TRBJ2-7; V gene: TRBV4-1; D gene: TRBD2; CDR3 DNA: TGCGCCAGCAGCAAGGGACTAGCGGGGGACTACGAGCAGTACTTC; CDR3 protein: CASSKGLAGDYEQYF
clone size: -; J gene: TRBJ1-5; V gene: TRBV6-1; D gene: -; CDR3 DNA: TGTGCCAGCAGTGAAGCGTACAGGGCACAGCCCCAGCATTTT; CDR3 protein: CASSEAYRAQPQHF